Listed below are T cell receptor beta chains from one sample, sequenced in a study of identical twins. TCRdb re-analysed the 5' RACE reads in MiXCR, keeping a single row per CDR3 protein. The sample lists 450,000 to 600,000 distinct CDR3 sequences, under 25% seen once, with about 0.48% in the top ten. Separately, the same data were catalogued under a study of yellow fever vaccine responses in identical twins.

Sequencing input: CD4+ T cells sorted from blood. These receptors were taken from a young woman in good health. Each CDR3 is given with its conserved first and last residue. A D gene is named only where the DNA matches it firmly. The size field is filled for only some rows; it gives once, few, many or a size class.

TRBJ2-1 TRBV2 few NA TGTGCCAGCAGTCAGGTTACTGAGCAGTTCTTC CASSQVTEQFF
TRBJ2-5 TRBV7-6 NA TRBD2 TGTGCCAGCAGCTTAGCCCGACTAGCCGAGACCCAGTACTTC CASSLARLAETQYF
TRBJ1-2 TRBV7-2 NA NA TGTGCCAGCAGCTTAACTAGAGGGACTGGCTACACCTTC CASSLTRGTGYTF
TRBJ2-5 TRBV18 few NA TGTGCCAGCTCACCCGACTACCAGAAAGAGACCCAGTACTTC CASSPDYQKETQYF
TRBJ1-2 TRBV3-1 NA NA TGTGCCAGCACCCCGAAGGGGAACTATGGCTACACCTTC CASTPKGNYGYTF
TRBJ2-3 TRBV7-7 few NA TGTGCCAGCAGCCCTAAGGGGACTAGCACAGATACGCAGTATTTT CASSPKGTSTDTQYF
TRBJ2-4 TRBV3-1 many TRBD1 TGTGCCAGCAGCCCTCCGACAGGGGCCGGCAAAAACATTCAGTACTTC CASSPPTGAGKNIQYF
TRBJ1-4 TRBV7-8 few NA TGTGCCAGCAGCTTCTCGTCAGGGGTTGGGGAAAAACTGTTTTTT CASSFSSGVGEKLFF
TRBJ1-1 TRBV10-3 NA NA TGTGCCATCAGTGAGAGCGGGAGGACTTTGAACACTGAAGCTTTCTTT CAISESGRTLNTEAFF
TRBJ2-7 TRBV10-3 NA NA TGTGCCATCAGTGGGGGCTACGAGCAGTACTTC CAISGGYEQYF
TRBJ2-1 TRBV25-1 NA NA TGTGCCAGCAGTGAATATTGGGCTAGCAATGAGCAGTTCTTC CASSEYWASNEQFF
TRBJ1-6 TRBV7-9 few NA TGTGCCAGCAGCTTAGGGTGGACGGGAGGCAATTCACCCCTCCACTTT CASSLGWTGGNSPLHF
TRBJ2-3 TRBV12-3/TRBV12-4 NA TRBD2 TGTGCCAGCAGCCTCAGGGGCGGGAGGGATTTAGGCACAGATACGCAGTATTTT CASSLRGGRDLGTDTQYF
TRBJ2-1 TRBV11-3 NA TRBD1 TGTGCCAGCAGCTTTCCAGGGGGCCAGGGGTACAATGAGCAGTTCTTC CASSFPGGQGYNEQFF
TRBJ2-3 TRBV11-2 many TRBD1 TGTGCCAGCAGCTCGGCCGGGACAGGGGGCCGGACAGATACGCAGTATTTT CASSSAGTGGRTDTQYF
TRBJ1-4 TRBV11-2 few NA TGTGCCAGCAGCTTAGGACCTGAGAGTGAAAAACTGTTTTTT CASSLGPESEKLFF
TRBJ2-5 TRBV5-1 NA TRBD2 TGCGCCAGCAGCCTTCAGCCTAGCGGGGAAGAGACCCAGTACTTC CASSLQPSGEETQYF
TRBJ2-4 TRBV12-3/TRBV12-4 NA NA TGTGCCAGCGCGACAGTAGCCAAAAACATTCAGTACTTC CASATVAKNIQYF
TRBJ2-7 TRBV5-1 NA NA TGCGCCAGCAGTCGGGACCGGCAGTCCTACGAGCAGTACTTC CASSRDRQSYEQYF
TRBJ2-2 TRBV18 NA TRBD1 TGTGCCAGCTCGTCTTCAGGGGGCGCCGCCGGGGAGCTGTTTTTT CASSSSGGAAGELFF
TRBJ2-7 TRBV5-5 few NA TGTGCCAGCAGCAACCGGGACATGGGTTTCTCCTACGAGCAGTACTTC CASSNRDMGFSYEQYF
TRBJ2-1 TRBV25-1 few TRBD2 TGTGCCAGCAGTGAATACGGGGCTAAAGCGGGAGGTATGAATGAGCAGTTCTTC CASSEYGAKAGGMNEQFF
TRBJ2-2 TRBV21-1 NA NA TGTGCCAGCAGCAAATATCAGGGAAGGGACACCGGGGAGCTGTTTTTT CASSKYQGRDTGELFF
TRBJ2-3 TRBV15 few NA TGTGCCACCAGCAGAGAAAGCGAGGGTATGCAAAATACGCAGTATTTT CATSRESEGMQNTQYF
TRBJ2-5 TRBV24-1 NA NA TGTGCCACCAGCGACCCCGGGGAAATAAAGACCCAGTACTTC CATSDPGEIKTQYF
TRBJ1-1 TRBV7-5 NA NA NA CISVSEAWVGTEAFF
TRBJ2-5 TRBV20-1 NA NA TGCAGTGCTAGAGAAGGGCTCAGCCAAGAGACCCAGTACTTC CSAREGLSQETQYF
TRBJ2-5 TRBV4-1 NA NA TGCGACATCAGCGCAGCCTTCGGGACAACGCAAGAGACCCAGTACTTC CDISAAFGTTQETQYF
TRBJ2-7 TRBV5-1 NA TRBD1 TGCGCCAGCATCAAGGGACAGGGGGCCTCCGAGCAGTACTTC CASIKGQGASEQYF
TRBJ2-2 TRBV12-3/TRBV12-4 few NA TGTGCCAGCAGCGACAGGTGGAACACCGGGGAGCTGTTTTTT CASSDRWNTGELFF
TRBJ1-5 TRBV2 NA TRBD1 TGTGCCAGCGACAGGGGGTTAAATCAGCCCCAGCATTTT CASDRGLNQPQHF
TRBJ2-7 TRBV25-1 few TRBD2 TGTGCCAGCAGTGAAATGGGGGGACTAGCGGGGAACTACGAGCAGTACTTC CASSEMGGLAGNYEQYF
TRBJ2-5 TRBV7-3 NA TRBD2 TGTGCCAGCAGCCATGGACTAGCGGGAGAGACCCAGTACTTC CASSHGLAGETQYF
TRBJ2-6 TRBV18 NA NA TGTGCCAGCTCACCACCAATAGGAGCTGGGGCCAACGTCCTGACTTTC CASSPPIGAGANVLTF
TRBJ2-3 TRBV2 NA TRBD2 TGTGCCAGCAGTGCGGGGCCGACTAGCACAGATTCGCAGTATTTT CASSAGPTSTDSQYF
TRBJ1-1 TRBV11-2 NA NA TGTGCCAGCAGCCCCCGACAGAGGAACACTGAAGCTTTCTTT CASSPRQRNTEAFF
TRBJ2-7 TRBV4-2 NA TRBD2 TGTGCCAGCAGCCAAGCCCAAAGCGGGATAGGGGCCTACGAGCAGTACTTC CASSQAQSGIGAYEQYF
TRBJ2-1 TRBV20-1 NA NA TGCAGTGCTAGAGTCTTCCGGGGTAGTGGGTCCTACAATGAGCAGTTCTTC CSARVFRGSGSYNEQFF
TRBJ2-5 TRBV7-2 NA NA TGTGCCAGCAGCCCCCAACCTCATACAGGGTTGGAGACCCAGTACTTC CASSPQPHTGLETQYF
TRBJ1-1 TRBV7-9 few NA TGTGCCAGCAGCCCCCTTCACACTGAAGCTTTCTTT CASSPLHTEAFF